These T cell receptor beta chains were read from a single sample in a study of blood T cells in healthy people across ages. MiXCR was run by TCRdb on the 5' RACE reads, yielding one entry per CDR3 protein. The sample includes around 1,700,000 distinct CDR3 sequences, over 25% of them seen just once. Sequencing was performed on blood. These receptors all come from a woman aged 25 to 39 in good health. The CDR3 runs from the conserved cysteine through the conserved F or W. A D gene is named only where the DNA matches it firmly. A row's size may be missing; if present it is once, few, many or a size class.

>-|TRBJ2-7|-|TRBV4-3
CASSRKQGPYEQYF
TGCGCCAGCAGCCGTAAACAGGGACCCTACGAGCAGTACTTC
>TRBD2|TRBJ2-3|-|TRBV7-2
CASSLSGGLIPPGGQRSSHTQYF
TGTGCCAGCAGCTTAAGCGGGGGCCTGATACCACCCGGCGGCCAGCGGTCCTCCCATACGCAGTATTTT
>-|TRBJ2-7|few|TRBV2
CASSELALYYYEQYF
TGTGCCAGCAGTGAACTAGCCCTGTATTACTATGAGCAGTACTTC
>-|TRBJ1-6|-|TRBV28
CASSPRTGDGSPLHF
TGTGCCAGCAGCCCCAGGACCGGGGATGGATCACCCCTCCACTTT
>TRBD2|TRBJ2-7|many|TRBV18
CASSVTASGTEQYF
TGTGCCAGCTCAGTTACAGCTAGCGGGACCGAGCAGTACTTC
>-|TRBJ2-7|few|TRBV12-5
CASGPTRQGAHEQYF
TGTGCTAGTGGCCCGACGCGGCAGGGTGCCCACGAGCAGTACTTC
>-|TRBJ2-3|-|TRBV10-3
CAISEQASRAQYF
TGTGCCATCAGTGAGCAGGCTAGCCGGGCGCAGTATTTT
>TRBD1|TRBJ2-3|-|TRBV7-9
CASSAPGTGVDTQYF
TGTGCCAGCAGCGCGCCCGGGACAGGGGTAGATACGCAGTATTTT
>-|TRBJ2-1|-|TRBV7-6
CASSPKQTVEQFF
TGTGCCAGCAGCCCTAAACAGACCGTTGAGCAGTTCTTC
>-|TRBJ2-7|-|TRBV25-1
CASGSGTAYEQYF
TGTGCCAGCGGGTCCGGGACTGCCTACGAGCAGTACTTC
>TRBD1|TRBJ2-7|many|TRBV29-1
CSSRDRYEQYF
TGCAGCTCACGGGACAGGTACGAGCAGTACTTC
>-|TRBJ1-2|-|TRBV12-3/TRBV12-4
CTSRPERGGVYGYTF
TGTACCAGCAGACCAGAAAGGGGAGGAGTCTATGGCTACACCTTC
>TRBD1|TRBJ2-3|few|TRBV28
CASSTGGATDTQYF
TGTGCCAGCAGTACAGGGGGCGCAACAGATACGCAGTATTTT
>TRBD1|TRBJ1-2|-|TRBV12-3/TRBV12-4
CASSWAGRGRGYTF
TGTGCCAGCAGCTGGGCGGGCAGGGGGCGCGGCTACACCTTC
>-|TRBJ1-3|-|TRBV5-6
CASSLSGVGNTIYF
TGTGCCAGCAGCTTGTCAGGGGTTGGAAACACCATATATTTT
>TRBD1|TRBJ1-5|few|TRBV20-1
CSARGYRGRNQPQHF
TGCAGTGCTAGAGGGTACAGGGGACGCAATCAGCCCCAGCATTTT
>TRBD2|TRBJ2-3|-|TRBV11-2
CASSSLRTSFSDTQYF
TGTGCCAGCAGCTCACTGAGGACTAGTTTCTCAGATACGCAGTATTTT
>-|TRBJ2-5|-|TRBV6-5
CASSRTRGRQETQYF
TGTGCCAGCAGCCGTACCCGGGGGCGTCAAGAGACCCAGTACTTC
>-|TRBJ2-5|-|TRBV5-1
CASSLDGSGLETQYF
TGCGCCAGCAGCTTGGATGGATCAGGGCTGGAGACCCAGTACTTC
>-|TRBJ2-1|-|TRBV4-2
CASSLRAANSYNEQFF
TGTGCCAGCAGCTTAAGGGCGGCGAACTCCTACAATGAGCAGTTCTTC
>-|TRBJ2-2|-|TRBV20-1
CSARSFQKKNTGELFF
TGCAGTGCTAGAAGCTTCCAGAAAAAGAACACCGGGGAGCTGTTTTTT
>-|TRBJ1-4|many|TRBV12-3/TRBV12-4
CACRNPGAKLFF
TGTGCCTGCCGTAACCCGGGCGCAAAACTGTTTTTT